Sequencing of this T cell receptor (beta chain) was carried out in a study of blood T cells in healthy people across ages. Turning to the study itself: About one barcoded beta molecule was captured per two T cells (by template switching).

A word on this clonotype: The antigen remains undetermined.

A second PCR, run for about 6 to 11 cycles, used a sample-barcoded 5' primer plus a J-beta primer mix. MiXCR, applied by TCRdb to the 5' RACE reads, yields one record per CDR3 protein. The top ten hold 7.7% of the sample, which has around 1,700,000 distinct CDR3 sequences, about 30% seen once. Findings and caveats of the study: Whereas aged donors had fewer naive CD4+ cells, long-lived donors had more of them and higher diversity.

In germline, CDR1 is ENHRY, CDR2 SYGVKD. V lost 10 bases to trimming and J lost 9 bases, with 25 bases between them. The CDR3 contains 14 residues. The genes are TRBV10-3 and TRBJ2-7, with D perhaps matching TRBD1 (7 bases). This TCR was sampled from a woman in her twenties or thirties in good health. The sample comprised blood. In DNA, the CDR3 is TGTGCCACCCTTTCCGCGGGACAGAAAGCAGGGCAGTACTTC. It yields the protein CATLSAGQKAGQYF.